This T cell receptor (beta chain) originates from a study of Ad26.COV2.S vaccination and SARS-CoV-2 variants. Study-level background: Enrollment placed the donor in the COV1001 Ad26.COV2.S trial arm. The vaccine Ad26.COV2.S was put into the muscle once, or twice with 56 days between.

Germline V gene sequence: CDR1 SEHNR, CDR2 FQNEAQ (reference sequence). Trimming removed 1 base at V and 2 bases at J, with 13 bases between. This CDR3 region has 16 residues. Specified treatment: 15 to 20 received Ad26.COV2.S at low or high dose, single or two shots; about 5 received placebo; per-sample allocation not given. The samples date from day 63 after the first vaccine or placebo injection. Based in Boston, the donor was an adult of 18-55 years. Profiled with immunoSEQ multiplex PCR; TCRdb holds only in-frame clones, not every one. The sample contains about 330,000 clones, almost 90% of which appear only once.

The sequences come from peripheral blood, collected in a trial of Ad26.COV2.S vaccine versus placebo. The source of this sequence is a person between 18 and 65 years old who received the Ad26.COV2.S COVID-19 vaccine or a placebo. The V call is TRBV7-9, the J call TRBJ2-3; no clear D. This chain's CDR3 is CASSLGFSPNTDTQYF. The DNA for the CDR3 is TGTGCCAGCAGCTTAGGGTTTAGCCCAAACACAGATACGCAGTATTTT. The complete variable domain, with remaining parts taken from reference TRBV7-9 and TRBJ2-3, reads DTGVSQNPRHKITKRGQNVTFRCDPISEHNRLYWYRQTLGQGPEFLTYFQNEAQLEKSRLLSDRFSAERPKGSFSTLEIQRTEQGDSAMYLCASSLGFSPNTDTQYFGPGTRLTVL.